This T cell receptor beta chain was sequenced in a study of cytomegalovirus exposure and HLA in healthy donors. Study results and caveats: Common viral pathogens were later found to be apparently linked to several of the most significant clusters. In a later analysis, TCR beta V- and J-gene trimming was associated with a missense DCLRE1C variant. Most observed TCR sequences were rare, whereas some public TCRs were detected in many donors.

Note on this clone: Its antigen remains unknown. A read error may produce the germline difference seen at one junction end.

The PCR contained 60 Vbeta and 13 Jbeta primers. Data came from immunoSEQ multiplex PCR; TCRdb stores just in-frame clones and leaves some out. The data show about 190,000 clones, around 86% seen once. CDR3 size: 12 residues. Germline CDR1 reads SEHNR; CDR2 reads FQNEAQ (reference sequence). The chain employs TRBV7-9 and TRBJ2-5; D call uncertain. The sequence was collected from a woman aged 18-30 years in good health and CMV-seronegative. Sequencing was done on a sample of PBMCs. CDR3 sequence reads: CSSSLVEETQYF. CDR3 nucleotide sequence: TGTTCCAGCAGCTTAGTAGAGGAGACCCAGTACTTC.